The clone carrying this T cell receptor (beta chain) showed up many times. What it binds is unknown. Subjects with ophthalmopathy showed a Clinical Activity Score no lower than 3, a NOSPECS grade no lower than 4, and a duration shorter than 3 months. Uncontrolled infections, other autoimmune diseases, pregnancy or lactation led to exclusion of patients. The data originate from a study of T cells in Graves' hyperthyroidism and ophthalmopathy. Regarding the study as a whole: In the blood, most expanded thyroid clonotypes above 0.001 appeared as well.

This CDR3 comprises 16 residues. V lost 3 bases and J lost 4; bases outside the gene matches: 11. The germline V gene has CDR1 SGHVS and CDR2 FQNEAQ. RNA transcripts yielded amplified TCR beta CDR3 regions. First-round RT-PCR targeting the TCR CDR3 was performed with the HTBI primer set. TCRdb re-derived calls from the multiplex PCR reads in MiXCR, one entry per CDR3 protein. The data show roughly 250,000 distinct CDR3 sequences, with roughly 22% seen just once and over 55% held by the top ten. This receptor was identified in a man in his thirties or forties with Graves' ophthalmopathy. V gene TRBV7-8 combines with J gene TRBJ2-7; 8 bases line up with TRBD2. Sequenced: blood. CDR3 bases: TGTGCCAGCAGCTTGAGATTGGGGCTAGCGGGTTACGAGCAGTACTTC. This codes for CASSLRLGLAGYEQYF.